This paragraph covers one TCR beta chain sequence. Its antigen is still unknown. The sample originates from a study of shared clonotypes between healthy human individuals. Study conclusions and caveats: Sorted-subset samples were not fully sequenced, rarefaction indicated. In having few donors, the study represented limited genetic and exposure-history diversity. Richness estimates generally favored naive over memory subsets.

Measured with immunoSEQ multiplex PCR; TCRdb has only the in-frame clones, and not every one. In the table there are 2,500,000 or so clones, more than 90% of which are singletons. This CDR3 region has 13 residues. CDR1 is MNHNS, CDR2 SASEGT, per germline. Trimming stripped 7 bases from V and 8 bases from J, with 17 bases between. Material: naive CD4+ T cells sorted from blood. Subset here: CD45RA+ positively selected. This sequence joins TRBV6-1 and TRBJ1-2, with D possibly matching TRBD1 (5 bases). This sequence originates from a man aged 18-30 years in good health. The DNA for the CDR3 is TGTGCCAGCACCGACGGGGACCCCTGGGGCTACACCTTC. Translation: CASTDGDPWGYTF.